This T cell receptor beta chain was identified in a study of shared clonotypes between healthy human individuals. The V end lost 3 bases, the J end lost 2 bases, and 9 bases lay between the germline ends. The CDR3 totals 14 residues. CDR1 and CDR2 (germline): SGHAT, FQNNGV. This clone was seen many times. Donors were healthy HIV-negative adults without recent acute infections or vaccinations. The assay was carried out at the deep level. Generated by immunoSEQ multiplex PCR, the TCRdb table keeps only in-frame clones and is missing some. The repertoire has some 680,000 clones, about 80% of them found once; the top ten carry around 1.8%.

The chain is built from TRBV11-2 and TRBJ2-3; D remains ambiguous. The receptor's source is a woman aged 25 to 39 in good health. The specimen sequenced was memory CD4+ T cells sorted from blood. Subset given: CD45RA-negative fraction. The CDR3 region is CASSLDVHTDTQYF. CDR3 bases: TGTGCCAGCAGCTTGGATGTTCACACAGATACGCAGTATTTT.